This TCR beta chain derives from a study of shared clonotypes between healthy human individuals. Study results and caveats: Sampling involved blood alone; tissue repertoires likely differ.

The trim removed 0 bases at V and 0 bases at J, leaving 13 bases unmatched. The CDR3 is 19 amino acids. In germline, CDR1 is MGHRA, CDR2 YSYEKL. This table comes from immunoSEQ multiplex PCR, and its TCRdb copy is limited to in-frame clones, with some not included. The table includes about 700,000 clones, roughly 70% detected once. Comments on this clone: Its antigen is as yet unknown.

The receptor was isolated from a woman in her thirties in good health. Material: memory CD4+ T cells sorted from blood. The subset here: CD45RA-negative fraction. This rearrangement joins TRBV4-1 to TRBJ2-7; TRBD2 agrees at 8 bases. The CDR3 reads CASSQDLGVGSGISYEQYF. The CDR3 nucleotides read TGCGCCAGCAGCCAAGATCTCGGAGTGGGTAGCGGGATCTCCTACGAGCAGTACTTC.